This passage covers 22 T cell receptor beta chains from one sample sequenced in a study of regulatory T cells in long-lasting Graves disease. Time point of the sample: persistent/refractory GD, antithyroid drugs over 5 years with positive TRAb. Following extraction of RNA from PBMCs, that RNA was used to make the TCR library. HTBI primers from iRepertoire and Arm-PCR of CDR3 regions yielded the TCR beta libraries. MiXCR, run by TCRdb on the multiplex PCR reads, gives a single entry per CDR3 protein. The data contain about 470,000 distinct CDR3 sequences, about 22% of them seen just once; the ten biggest clones take up 7% to 9%. The specimen comprised peripheral blood mononuclear cells (PBMCs), sampled when the disease was refractory, from a patient treated with antithyroid drugs. The receptors come from a female donor with Graves disease.

This clonotype was recorded at least ten times. V is TRBV28 and J is TRBJ1-1; 8 positions agree with TRBD1. The CDR3 consists of 14 residues. The V gene's germline CDR1 is MDHEN and CDR2 SYDVKM. V lost 5 bases, J lost 3 bases, and 5 bases stayed unmatched. The CDR3 nucleotides are TGTGCCAGCAGTCCAGGACAGGGATACACTGAAGCTTTCTTT. Residues: CASSPGQGYTEAFF.

This clonotype was found many times. This chain joins TRBV28 and TRBJ2-2, with D possibly matching TRBD2 (7 bases). The germline gives CDR1 MDHEN, CDR2 SYDVKM. The CDR3 has 13 amino acids. V dropped 4 bases and J dropped 9 bases, with 12 bases sitting between them. The CDR3 nucleotides are TGTGCCAGCAGTTCTAGCGGACAGAGGGAGCTGTTTTTT. It yields the protein CASSSSGQRELFF.

This clonotype was picked up a small number of times. V is TRBV7-9 and J is TRBJ2-7, with TRBD1 as a possible D gene (5 bases). From germline, CDR1 is SEHNR and CDR2 FQNEAQ (reference sequence). The CDR3 is 12 residues long. V was trimmed by 6 bases and J by 6 bases, leaving 12 bases between them. The CDR3 spells CASSLGLLEQYF. CDR3 bases: TGTGCCAGCAGTTTGGGGCTACTCGAGCAGTACTTC.

This clonotype was recorded a few times. The V gene is TRBV6-1, the J gene TRBJ1-4, with a possible D match to TRBD1 (5 bases). The CDR3 is 16 residues long. CDR1 is MNHNS, CDR2 SASEGT, per germline. V was trimmed by 6 bases and J by 4 bases, leaving 18 bases between them. CDR3 bases: TGTGCCAGCAGCGCGGCAGGGCAGGCCGTTAATGAAAAACTGTTTTTT. Translating it yields CASSAAGQAVNEKLFF.

This sequence joins TRBV19 and TRBJ2-7; a weak D match, TRBD2 (6 bases). Looked up from germline, CDR1 is LNHDA and CDR2 is SQIVND (reference sequence). V lost 0 bases, J lost 6 bases, and 18 bases lay in between. CDR3 length: 16 residues. As DNA, the CDR3 is TGTGCCAGTAGTATAGATTGGTCTGGAGGGACTGGCGAGCAGTACTTC. Its translation: CASSIDWSGGTGEQYF.

Turning to this clonotype: Just one base apart from a much larger clone, this may be a read error. The DNA is omitted, as the CDR3 cannot be located on it reliably, and the CDR3 follows TCRdb's listing. The CDR3 region is CASSVGQGSANYGYIF. This chain links TRBV9 with TRBJ1-2; TRBD1 is the table's D call and was not checked against the DNA. Inclusive of both ends, the CDR3 amounts to 16 amino acids. From germline, CDR1 is SGDLS and CDR2 YYNGEE.

This clonotype appeared a few times. The junction and the germline gene differ at one end; a read error may be behind it. The chain links TRBV7-3 to TRBJ1-6; perhaps TRBD1 as D (6 bases). The germline V gene has CDR1 SGHTA and CDR2 FQGTGA. The CDR3 runs 14 residues. CDR3 bases: TGTGCCAGCAGTTTAACGGGACACGGGTCACCCCTCCACTTT. Protein: CASSLTGHGSPLHF.

This clonotype was seen ten or more times. The rearrangement uses TRBV18 and TRBJ2-7; D is undetermined. The CDR3 length is 14 residues. Germline values: CDR1 KGHSH, CDR2 LQKENI. V lost 3 bases and J 7 bases, leaving 16 bases between the germline ends. The CDR3 DNA reads TGTGCCAGCTCACCGATCAGCAGAGGAAGTGAGCAGTACTTC. This translates into CASSPISRGSEQYF.

This chain's CDR3 is CASSLSGTGLFYGYTF. The CDR3 bases are TGTGCCAGCAGTTTATCGGGGACAGGGCTCTTCTATGGCTACACCTTC. The chain recombines TRBV27 with TRBJ1-2, with 9 bases identical to TRBD1. Unmatched junction bases numbered 6, after V lost 0 bases and J lost 4 bases. Germline V gene data show CDR1 as MNHEY and CDR2 as SMNVEV (reference sequence). The CDR3 has 16 residues.

This clonotype was counted many times. The chain carries TRBV27 and TRBJ1-2; a possible D gene is TRBD1 (5 bases). The V end was cut by 6 bases, the J end by 8 bases, with 19 bases between. The CDR3 extends over 14 amino acids. The V gene's germline CDR1 is MNHEY and CDR2 SMNVEV (reference sequence). The CDR3 nucleotides read TGTGCCAGCAGGGGACTTCAGGGCCCCAGGGGCTACACCTTC. Translated, it gives CASRGLQGPRGYTF.

The V gene is TRBV7-2, the J gene TRBJ2-5; 7 nucleotides agree with TRBD1. There are 14 residues in the CDR3. Germline V lookup: CDR1 SGHTA, CDR2 FQGNSA. The V segment lost 1 base and the J segment 5 bases; nucleotides outside the gene matches: 4. The CDR3 DNA follows: TGTGCCAGCAGCTTAGGGGGACAGCAGGAGACCCAGTACTTC. Protein: CASSLGGQQETQYF. Using reference TRBV7-2 and TRBJ2-5 for the parts outside the CDR3, the full variable domain is GAGVSQSPSNKVTEKGKDVELRCDPISGHTALYWYRQSLGQGLEFLIYFQGNSAPDKSGLPSDRFSAERTGGSVSTLTIQRTQQEDSAVYLCASSLGGQQETQYFGPGTRLLVL.

In its sample, this clonotype was seen many times. This chain links TRBV11-1 with TRBJ2-7; 7 nucleotides align to TRBD1. The CDR3 consists of 15 residues. V gave up 2 bases and J gave up 7 bases; unmatched junction bases: 11. Germline-derived CDR1 and CDR2 are SGHAT and FQDESV (reference sequence). CDR3 nucleotides: TGTGCCAGCAGCTTAAGTATGACAGGGTCACAGGAGCAGTACTTC. The encoded protein is CASSLSMTGSQEQYF.

The CDR3 loop reads CASRELADTQYF. CDR3 nucleotides: TGCGCCAGCAGGGAGCTGGCAGATACGCAGTATTTT. The chain combines TRBV5-1 with TRBJ2-3, with D uncertain. V lost 5 bases and J 4 bases, leaving 8 bases between the germline ends. Germline V gene sequence: CDR1 SGHRS, CDR2 YFSETQ. CDR3 length equals 12 residues.

This clonotype was seen ten or more times. J is TRBJ2-7 and V is TRBV28; D is perhaps TRBD2 (5 bases). This CDR3 is 13 amino acids long. Germline values: CDR1 MDHEN, CDR2 SYDVKM. The V gene lost 7 bases and the J gene lost 3 bases, with 13 bases spanning the gap. The CDR3 protein is CASTPPGNYEQYF. CDR3 coding DNA: TGTGCCAGCACCCCCCCCGGGAACTACGAGCAGTACTTC.

This clonotype occurred a few times. The chain combines TRBV7-9 with TRBJ1-1; no clear D gene. Trimming took 2 bases from V and 3 from J, leaving 4 bases between them. CDR3 length: 12 residues. The germline V gene has CDR1 SEHNR and CDR2 FQNEAQ (reference sequence). CDR3 protein: CASSLIYTEAFF. CDR3 sequence (DNA): TGTGCCAGCAGCTTAATATACACTGAAGCTTTCTTT.

The rearrangement uses TRBV3-1 and TRBJ1-1, with a tentative D call TRBD1 (5 bases). Germline assignment: CDR1 LGHDT and CDR2 YNNKEL (reference sequence). CDR3 length: 14 residues. With 5 bases removed from V and 4 bases from J, the gap between germline ends came to 14 bases. Here the CDR3 DNA reads TGTGCCAGCAGCACCGCTTGGGGGGGCACTGAAGCTTTCTTT. Translation gives CASSTAWGGTEAFF.

The chain employs TRBV20-1 and TRBJ2-7; either TRBD1 or TRBD2 may supply D (5 bases each). Germline V gene sequence: CDR1 DFQATT, CDR2 SNEGSKA (reference sequence). The germline V and J ends were trimmed by 3 bases and 4 bases, with 7 bases remaining between them. The CDR3 runs to 11 residues. Here the CDR3 reads CSASWGYEQYF. As DNA, the CDR3 is TGCAGTGCTAGCTGGGGGTACGAGCAGTACTTC.

This clonotype has just a few counts. The chain employs TRBV2 and TRBJ1-5; D remains ambiguous. Germline V CDR1 and CDR2: SNHLY, FYNNEI. V shed 2 bases and J shed 7 bases, with 12 bases lying between them. This CDR3 spans 14 amino acids. The CDR3 sequence: CASSESRVSQPQHF. The CDR3, as DNA: TGTGCCAGCAGTGAAAGTCGGGTGAGCCAGCCCCAGCATTTT. The full variable domain, rest sourced from reference TRBV2 and TRBJ1-5, is EPEVTQTPSHQVTQMGQEVILRCVPISNHLYFYWYRQILGQKVEFLVSFYNNEISEKSEIFDDQFSVERPDGSNFTLKIRSTKLEDSAMYFCASSESRVSQPQHFGDGTRLSIL.

This clonotype appeared many times. The V call is TRBV7-8, the J call TRBJ2-7, with 7 positions matching TRBD1. V lost 6 bases and J lost 4; bases outside the gene matches: 12. Germline V gene sequence: CDR1 SGHVS, CDR2 FQNEAQ. The CDR3 length is 15 residues. The CDR3 DNA reads as TGTGCCAGCAGTAAAACCCGGGACAGAATTTACGAGCAGTACTTC. Translation gives CASSKTRDRIYEQYF.

This clonotype was picked up many times. The chain recombines TRBV12-3 or TRBV12-4 with TRBJ1-4; D perhaps matches TRBD1 (5 bases). The length of the CDR3 is 13 residues. V lost 6 bases and J 8 bases, leaving 13 bases between the germline ends. The CDR3 DNA is TGTGCCAGCAGGATCCCCCCAGGGGAAAAACTGTTTTTT. It codes for CASRIPPGEKLFF.

This clonotype came up a few times. The chain is built from TRBV20-1 and TRBJ2-7; 7 nucleotides align to TRBD2. V lost 7 bases to trimming and J lost 6 bases; unmatched junction nucleotides: 27. Germline CDR1 is DFQATT and CDR2 is SNEGSKA (reference sequence). The CDR3 covers 18 residues. CDR3 bases: TGCAGTGTCCAACCCCTAGAGATAGGTCTAGCGGAGGGGCTCGAGCAGTACTTC. Residues: CSVQPLEIGLAEGLEQYF.

A word on this clonotype: This may arise from a read error, as a much more abundant clone is one base away. Because the CDR3 is missing its conserved closing phenylalanine or tryptophan, this is likely a read error. The chain links TRBV12-3 or TRBV12-4 to TRBJ1-2; no firm D call. The V end lost 0 bases, the J end lost 2 bases, and 4 bases lay between the germline ends. This CDR3 has 13 residues. For the CDR3, the DNA is TGTGCCAGCAGTTTAGCAGTGAACTATGGCTACACCTCC. Translating it yields CASSLAVNYGYTS.